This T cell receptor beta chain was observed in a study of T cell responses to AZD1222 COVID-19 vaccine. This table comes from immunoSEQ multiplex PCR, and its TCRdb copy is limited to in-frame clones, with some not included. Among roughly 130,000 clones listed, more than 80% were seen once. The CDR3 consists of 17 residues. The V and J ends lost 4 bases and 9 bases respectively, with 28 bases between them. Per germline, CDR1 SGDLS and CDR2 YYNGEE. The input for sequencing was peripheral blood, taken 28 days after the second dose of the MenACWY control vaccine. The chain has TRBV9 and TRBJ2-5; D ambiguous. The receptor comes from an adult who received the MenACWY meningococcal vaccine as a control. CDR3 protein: CASSPTVGGSAVESQYF. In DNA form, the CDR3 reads TGTGCCAGCAGCCCGACGGTTGGCGGCTCGGCTGTTGAGTCCCAGTACTTC.